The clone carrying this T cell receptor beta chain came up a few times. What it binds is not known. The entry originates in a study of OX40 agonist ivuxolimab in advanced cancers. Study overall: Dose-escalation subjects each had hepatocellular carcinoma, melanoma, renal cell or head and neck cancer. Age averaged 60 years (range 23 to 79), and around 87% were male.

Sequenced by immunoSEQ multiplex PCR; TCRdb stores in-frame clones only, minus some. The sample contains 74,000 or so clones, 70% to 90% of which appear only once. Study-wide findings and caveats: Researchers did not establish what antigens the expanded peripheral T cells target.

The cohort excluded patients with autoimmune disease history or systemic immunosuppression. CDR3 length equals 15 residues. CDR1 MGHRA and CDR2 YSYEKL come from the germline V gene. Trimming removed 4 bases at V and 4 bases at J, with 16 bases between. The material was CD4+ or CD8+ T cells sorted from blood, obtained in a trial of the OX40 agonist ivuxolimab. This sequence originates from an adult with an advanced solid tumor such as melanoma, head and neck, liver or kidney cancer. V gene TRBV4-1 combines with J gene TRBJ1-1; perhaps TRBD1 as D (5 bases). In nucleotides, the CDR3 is TGCGCCAGCAGCCCAGAGTGGGGCCCTTTCACTGAAGCTTTCTTT. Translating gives CASSPEWGPFTEAFF.